This TCR beta chain was identified during a study of cytomegalovirus exposure and HLA in healthy donors. The donors were part of the validation cohort, which consisted of over a hundred subjects and was separate from the first cohort of 600 to 850 subjects. Study-wide results and limits: Most TCR sequences showed up rarely, but some public TCRs showed up in many donors. Cytomegalovirus status was reportedly diagnosed by the classifier with high sensitivity and specificity. In vitro data verified a few CMV-associated chains as specific for CMV antigens.

The repertoire was sequenced with immunoSEQ multiplex PCR; TCRdb's copy has only in-frame clones and lacks some. The profile covers about 240,000 clones, with around nine tenths appearing a single time and about 3% taken by the ten largest. V was cut by 3 bases and J by 3 bases, with 6 bases left in between. The CDR3 runs to 12 residues. CDR1 and CDR2 (germline): MDHEN, SYDVKM. Of note for this clone: Its antigen remains unknown.

This TCR came from a man aged 18 to 30 in good health and CMV-seronegative. V gene TRBV28 combines with J gene TRBJ2-7, with a tentative D call TRBD1 (5 bases). Sequencing was carried out using PBMCs. CDR3 in DNA: TGTGCCAGCAGTTTGGGGCGCTACGAGCAGTACTTC. Encoded protein: CASSLGRYEQYF.